These T cell receptor beta chains were read from a single sample in a study of T cells in Graves' hyperthyroidism and ophthalmopathy. MiXCR was run by TCRdb on the multiplex PCR reads, yielding one entry per CDR3 protein. In the table there are 280,000 or so distinct CDR3 sequences, 20% to 30% of which are singletons. The source material was blood. The receptors come from a man in his forties with Graves' hyperthyroidism that later progressed to Graves' ophthalmopathy. The CDR3 runs from the conserved cysteine through the conserved F or W. D genes are given only for firm matches. Size is omitted from some rows. Given values are once, few, many or a class for expanded clones.

size	J	V	D	CDR3	DNA
-	TRBJ2-7	TRBV11-2	-	CASSLGVSAAGYEQYF	TGTGCCAGCAGCTTAGGCGTATCGGCGGCTGGGTACGAGCAGTACTTC
many	TRBJ1-5	TRBV20-1	-	CSAFDQGWPQHF	TGCAGTGCTTTCGACCAGGGGTGGCCCCAGCATTTT
many	TRBJ2-7	TRBV7-2	-	CASSNRDTIYYEQYF	TGTGCCAGCAGCAACCGGGACACCATTTACTACGAGCAGTACTTC
-	TRBJ1-1	TRBV12-3/TRBV12-4	-	CASRLGGVEKAFF	TGTGCCAGCAGATTGGGAGGGGTGGAGAAAGCTTTCTTT
many	TRBJ1-2	TRBV12-3/TRBV12-4	-	CASSLRNLNYGYTF	TGTGCCAGCAGTTTAAGAAACCTTAACTATGGCTACACCTTC
many	TRBJ2-7	TRBV3-1	-	CASSQSVTDSYEQYF	TGTGCCAGCAGCCAATCGGTTACAGACTCCTACGAGCAGTACTTC
many	TRBJ1-1	TRBV3-1	-	CASSQATENTEAFF	TGTGCCAGCAGCCAAGCGACGGAGAACACTGAAGCTTTCTTT
-	TRBJ2-7	TRBV6-2/TRBV6-3	TRBD1	CASSPDRASSYEQYF	TGTGCCAGCAGCCCTGACAGGGCAAGCTCCTACGAGCAGTACTTC
-	TRBJ2-7	TRBV4-2	TRBD2	CASSPAGVTYEQYF	TGTGCCAGCAGTCCAGCGGGAGTAACCTACGAGCAGTACTTC
many	TRBJ2-7	TRBV6-1	-	CASRDPNGHEQYF	TGTGCCAGCAGGGACCCCAACGGGCACGAGCAGTACTTC
-	TRBJ1-2	TRBV2	-	CDSSGGTTYGYTF	TGTGACAGCAGTGGCGGGACAACTTATGGCTACACCTTC
few	TRBJ2-7	TRBV12-3/TRBV12-4	-	CASSSWTGSSYEQYF	TGTGCCAGCAGTTCGTGGACGGGTAGCTCCTACGAGCAGTACTTC
many	TRBJ1-1	TRBV2	-	CASSNRVGRTEAFF	TGTGCCAGCAGCAACAGGGTCGGGCGCACTGAAGCTTTCTTT
many	TRBJ1-5	TRBV7-8	-	CASSLAAQFVIQPQHF	TGTGCCAGCAGCTTAGCGGCTCAGTTTGTGATACAGCCCCAGCATTTT
many	TRBJ1-1	TRBV9	TRBD1	CASSHRPGTGKMNTEAFF	TGTGCCAGCAGCCATCGACCGGGGACAGGGAAGATGAACACTGAAGCTTTCTTT
many	TRBJ1-1	TRBV2	-	CASSGVTRNTEAFF	TGTGCCAGCAGTGGTGTAACTAGGAACACTGAAGCTTTCTTT
many	TRBJ2-5	TRBV14	TRBD2	CASSQDIAGGHETQYF	TGTGCCAGCAGCCAAGATATAGCGGGAGGACACGAGACCCAGTACTTC
many	TRBJ1-3	TRBV12-3/TRBV12-4	-	CASSLGMDRPWGPGNTIYF	TGTGCCAGCAGTTTAGGGATGGACAGACCGTGGGGACCTGGAAACACCATATATTTT
many	TRBJ2-7	TRBV12-3/TRBV12-4	TRBD1	CASSPETGHSYEQYF	TGTGCCAGCAGTCCCGAGACAGGGCACTCCTACGAGCAGTACTTC
many	TRBJ2-7	TRBV11-2	TRBD2	CASSLDIGTSYSYEQYF	TGTGCCAGCAGCTTAGATATTGGGACTAGCTATTCCTACGAGCAGTACTTC
-	TRBJ2-7	TRBV28	TRBD1	CASINTGAHYEQYF	TGTGCCAGCATCAACACAGGGGCCCACTACGAGCAGTACTTC
-	TRBJ1-2	TRBV27	TRBD1	CASSFQTGNYGYTF	TGTGCCAGCAGTTTCCAGACAGGGAACTATGGCTACACCTTC
-	TRBJ1-5	TRBV6-2/TRBV6-3	-	CASSYGRVYSNQPQHF	TGTGCCAGCAGTTACGGCAGGGTGTATAGCAATCAGCCCCAGCATTTT
many	TRBJ2-7	TRBV28	TRBD2	CASSPSGLAAYEQYF	TGTGCCAGCAGTCCAAGTGGACTAGCGGCCTACGAGCAGTACTTC
-	TRBJ2-7	TRBV6-2/TRBV6-3	TRBD2	CASSYRRGLAGGSDDEQYF	TGTGCCAGCAGTTACCGGAGGGGACTAGCGGGAGGGTCGGACGACGAGCAGTACTTC
many	TRBJ2-2	TRBV5-6	-	CASSLGPSNTGELFF	TGTGCCAGCAGCTTGGGGCCATCGAACACCGGGGAGCTGTTTTTT